This T cell receptor beta chain was sequenced during a study of cytomegalovirus exposure and HLA in healthy donors. This clone was seen a single time. Amplification used 60 Vbeta primers and 13 Jbeta primers. Authors' analysis steps: Among the unique TCR beta chains that a later analysis counted, 75 million to 85 million in all, roughly 11 million were shared. The table came from immunoSEQ multiplex PCR; TCRdb's copy has only in-frame clones and leaves some out. From that table come the V and J calls and clone size; the DNA was used to work out D and trimming. The sample contains around 150,000 clones, roughly 89% of which appear only once. V lost 1 base, J lost 5 bases, and 12 bases lay in between. Looked up from germline, CDR1 is SGHNT and CDR2 is YYREEE (reference sequence). The CDR3 has 15 residues.

Sequencing was carried out using PBMCs. The TCR comes from a young woman in good health and CMV-seronegative. The chain uses TRBV5-4 and TRBJ2-2; maybe TRBD2 (6 bases). The CDR3 spells CASSLPGRATGELFF. CDR3 DNA: TGTGCCAGCAGCTTGCCCGGGAGAGCGACCGGGGAGCTGTTTTTT.